These 31 T cell receptor beta chains came from one sample sequenced in a study of post-analysis software for immune sequencing data (dated by TCRdb to 2015 to 2017). For these receptors, no antigen is known. Libraries were constructed by PCR. Instrument used: Illumina HiSeq 2500. To reduce PCR and sequencing biases, unique molecular identifiers were incorporated into the TCR beta cDNA libraries. In-frame beta chains were kept once TCRdb had trimmed the public reads at Q25 with fastp and called clones with MiXCR. Each CDR3 protein gets just one entry, which takes the most common genes and DNA from the rows behind it. This sample has 350,000 to 500,000 distinct CDR3 sequences in its table, and approximately 37% of those were observed once. The leading ten clones occupy 7.6% of the sample. Findings and caveats that apply to the study as a whole: Significantly higher frequencies in patients than in controls were found for a few TRBV segments, including TRBV5-6, TRBV5-1 and TRBV20-1.

The sequenced sample was blood. The source is a girl aged 2 to 9 with multiple sclerosis.

This sequence joins TRBV12-5 and TRBJ1-2, with D possibly matching TRBD1 (5 bases). Germline CDR1 reads LGHNT; CDR2 reads FRNRAP. Trimming took off 3 bases at V and 1 base at J, with 15 bases between the two ends. CDR3 length: 16 residues. In DNA form, the CDR3 reads TGTGCTAGTGGTTTCGAGGACGGGGGTTATAACTATGGCTACACCTTC. This sequence encodes CASGFEDGGYNYGYTF.

This chain links TRBV12-3 or TRBV12-4 with TRBJ1-2; 8 nucleotides align to TRBD1. This CDR3 has 14 residues. V lost 1 base to trimming and J lost 4 bases; unmatched junction nucleotides: 2. The CDR3 protein is CASSLVTGGYGYTF. DNA of the CDR3: TGTGCCAGCAGTTTAGTCACAGGGGGCTATGGCTACACCTTC.

This clonotype was recorded a few times. The V and J genes are TRBV9 and TRBJ1-2; D uncertain. From germline, CDR1 is SGDLS and CDR2 YYNGEE. The CDR3 extends over 18 amino acids. V gave up 1 base and J gave up 0 bases, with 19 bases separating them. CDR3 sequence reads: CASSVQDRHWETNYGYTF. CDR3 DNA sequence: TGTGCCAGCAGCGTACAGGATCGGCATTGGGAAACTAACTATGGCTACACCTTC.

V gene TRBV7-4 combines with J gene TRBJ1-5; 9 bases fit TRBD1. CDR1 SGHVT and CDR2 SQSDAQ come from the germline V gene. With 5 bases clipped from V and 6 bases from J, the junction kept 8 bases outside the gene matches. The CDR3 contains 15 residues. DNA of the CDR3: TGTGCCAGCAGCCCCCGGGACAGGGATCTTCAGCCCCAGCATTTT. Translation: CASSPRDRDLQPQHF. Together with reference TRBV7-4 and TRBJ1-5, the CDR3 gives the full variable domain: GAGVSQSPRYKVAKRGRDVALRCDSISGHVTLYWYRQTLGQGSEVLTYSQSDAQRDKSGRPSGRFSAERPERSVSTLKIQRTEQGDSAVYLCASSPRDRDLQPQHFGDGTRLSIL.

This clonotype was picked up a small number of times. The chain's CDR3 is CASGAGISYEQYF. The CDR3 DNA reads as TGTGCTAGTGGCGCCGGGATCTCCTACGAGCAGTACTTC. The V gene is TRBV12-5, the J gene TRBJ2-7; D may be TRBD2 (5 bases). Germline values: CDR1 LGHNT, CDR2 FRNRAP. Trimming took 6 bases from V and 0 from J, leaving 9 bases between them. The CDR3 covers 13 residues.

The V call is TRBV2, the J call TRBJ2-5, with TRBD1 identical over 7 bases. Gene TRBJ2-7 matches the end of the DNA better, so the J call may be wrong. Germline assignment: CDR1 SNHLY and CDR2 FYNNEI. The CDR3 has 17 amino acids. CDR3 region: CASSPYLVMTGSYEQYF. CDR3 bases: TGTGCCAGCAGCCCTTATCTCGTGATGACAGGGAGCTACGAGCAGTACTTC.

The genes are TRBV12-3 or TRBV12-4 and TRBJ2-7; perhaps TRBD1 as D (6 bases). The CDR3 runs 14 residues. Trimming shortened V by 3 bases and J by 7 bases, and 16 bases separated the two germline ends. CDR3 in DNA: TGTGCCAGCAGTTTTGGGGGCTCCTACAATGAGCAGTACTTC. This gives the protein CASSFGGSYNEQYF.

The rearrangement links TRBV6-1 to TRBJ2-5; 10 nucleotides agree with TRBD2. Germline V gene lookup returns CDR1 MNHNS and CDR2 SASEGT. V shed 1 base and J 4 bases; nucleotides not matched to a gene: 12. The CDR3 length is 18 residues. CDR3 sequence: CASSEGLGSGGSPETQYF. Written as DNA, the CDR3 is TGTGCCAGCAGTGAAGGGTTGGGTAGCGGGGGGTCCCCAGAGACCCAGTACTTC.

This chain uses TRBV18 with TRBJ2-1, with 8 bases lining up with TRBD1. Germline assignment: CDR1 KGHSH and CDR2 LQKENI. Losses at the gene ends were 5 bases for V and 1 base for J; bases not matched to a gene: 4. The CDR3 extends over 15 amino acids. The CDR3 DNA is TGTGCCAGCTCAAAGACAGGGGAGTCCTACAATGAGCAGTTCTTC. This codes for CASSKTGESYNEQFF.

The chain couples TRBV4-1 to TRBJ2-7; TRBD2 agrees at 9 bases. Germline CDR1 reads MGHRA; CDR2 reads YSYEKL. The trim removed 0 bases at V and 2 bases at J, leaving 5 bases unmatched. The CDR3 has 16 amino acids. Written as DNA, the CDR3 is TGCGCCAGCAGCCAAGATCCAGCGGGAGGCCCCTACGAGCAGTACTTC. This encodes CASSQDPAGGPYEQYF.

A few counts support this clonotype. V is TRBV7-2 and J is TRBJ2-7, with unresolved D. The CDR3 has 18 residues. The V end lost 1 base, the J end lost 1 base, and 20 bases lay between the germline ends. Germline CDR1 and CDR2: SGHTA and FQGNSA. Here the CDR3 DNA reads TGTGCCAGCAGCTTAGGTCCATTTGGGTTGGAAAGGTCCTACGAGCAGTACTTC. It encodes CASSLGPFGLERSYEQYF. Full variable domain (outside the CDR3, taken from reference TRBV7-2 and TRBJ2-7): GAGVSQSPSNKVTEKGKDVELRCDPISGHTALYWYRQSLGQGLEFLIYFQGNSAPDKSGLPSDRFSAERTGGSVSTLTIQRTQQEDSAVYLCASSLGPFGLERSYEQYFGPGTRLTVT.

V gene TRBV7-9 combines with J gene TRBJ2-3; D not certain. Per the germline V gene, CDR1 is SEHNR and CDR2 is FQNEAQ (reference sequence). The CDR3 covers 13 residues. V was cut by 9 bases and J by 1 base, with 11 bases left in between. Written as DNA, the CDR3 is TGTGCCAGAGATATTCGGGGCACAGATACGCAGTATTTT. It is translated as CARDIRGTDTQYF.

The chain couples TRBV6-5 to TRBJ2-3; a weak D match, TRBD1 (5 bases). The germline V gene has CDR1 MNHEY and CDR2 SVGAGI. V was shortened by 5 bases and J by 0 bases, with 12 bases between the two germline ends. This CDR3 has 15 amino acids. The CDR3 DNA reads TGTGCCAGCAGTCATGGGGCACCTAGCACAGATACGCAGTATTTT. This translates into CASSHGAPSTDTQYF.

This clonotype was detected only once. The chain joins TRBV29-1 to TRBJ1-5, with TRBD1 as a possible D gene (6 bases). The CDR3 sequence is 14 residues long. The germline V and J ends were trimmed by 7 bases and 2 bases, with 15 bases remaining between them. The germline gives CDR1 SQVTM, CDR2 ANQGSEA. The CDR3 coding sequence is TGCAGCGCCCAAGAGGGGGGCCGCAATCAGCCCCAGCATTTT. Translating it yields CSAQEGGRNQPQHF.

The chain combines TRBV7-9 with TRBJ2-1, with D possibly being TRBD1 or TRBD2 (6 bases each). Germline loops: CDR1 SEHNR, CDR2 FQNEAQ (reference sequence). CDR3 length: 15 amino acids. Trimming cost V 3 bases and J 4 bases, with 13 bases left between them. The CDR3 spells CASSFIGGNYNEQFF. The DNA for the CDR3 is TGTGCCAGCAGCTTCATAGGGGGGAATTACAATGAGCAGTTCTTC.

CDR3 DNA: TGTGCCAGCAGCCCCATCGGTTCCTATGGCTACACCTTC. It specifies CASSPIGSYGYTF. The V call is TRBV7-2, the J call TRBJ1-2, with D unclear. The V and J ends lost 5 bases and 4 bases respectively, with 11 bases between them. The CDR3 extends over 13 amino acids. From germline, CDR1 is SGHTA and CDR2 FQGNSA.

The chain is built from TRBV9 and TRBJ1-6; D possibly corresponds to TRBD1 (5 bases). Germline V gene sequence: CDR1 SGDLS, CDR2 YYNGEE. V was trimmed by 3 bases and J by 8 bases, leaving 12 bases between them. This CDR3 contains 14 residues. For the CDR3, the DNA is TGTGCCAGCAGCGAAGGGACCGACTATTCACCCCTCCACTTT. This encodes CASSEGTDYSPLHF.

This clonotype was seen a few times. The chain carries TRBV5-1 and TRBJ1-2; 7 nucleotides match TRBD1. The V gene end was trimmed by 6 bases and the J gene end by 0 bases; junction bases not matched to a gene: 5. This CDR3 is 14 amino acids long. Per germline, CDR1 SGHRS and CDR2 YFSETQ. The CDR3 nucleotides read TGCGCCAGCAACGAGGGACAGTCTAACTATGGCTACACCTTC. The encoded protein is CASNEGQSNYGYTF.

V usage is TRBV5-1 and J usage is TRBJ2-7, with TRBD1 identical over 7 bases. With V trimmed by 6 bases and J by 5 bases, 11 bases remained unmatched. The germline V gene has CDR1 SGHRS and CDR2 YFSETQ. This CDR3 spans 14 amino acids. CDR3 nucleotide sequence: TGCGCCAGCAACTACCGGGACAGCCGAAACGAGCAGTACTTC. Translating it yields CASNYRDSRNEQYF.

This chain connects TRBV12-3 or TRBV12-4 to TRBJ2-5, with unresolved D. This CDR3 region has 21 residues. The V end lost 2 bases, the J end lost 5 bases, and 33 bases lay between the germline ends. CDR3 bases: TGTGCCAGCAGTTTACCGACACGGCCGCAGCCCGAGACTTCCGGATGGGAGACCCAGTACTTC. Encoded protein: CASSLPTRPQPETSGWETQYF.

In its sample, this clonotype was seen a few times. The CDR3 nucleotides are TGTGCCAGCACCGACCCCGGTGAATCACCCCTCCACTTT. This codes for CASTDPGESPLHF. This chain uses TRBV28 with TRBJ1-6, with D uncertain. The germline V gene has CDR1 MDHEN and CDR2 SYDVKM. Trimming removed 7 bases at V and 10 bases at J, with 14 bases between. CDR3 length equals 13 residues.

This clonotype was picked up a small number of times. The rearrangement joins TRBV7-8 to TRBJ2-7; the D gene is possibly TRBD1 (6 bases). V gave up 3 bases and J gave up 2 bases, with 14 bases separating them. Germline V lookup: CDR1 SGHVS, CDR2 FQNEAQ. CDR3 length: 15 amino acids. The CDR3 bases are TGTGCCAGCAGCTTCTTCCAGGGGCCGACCTACGAGCAGTACTTC. Encoded protein: CASSFFQGPTYEQYF.

This chain connects TRBV29-1 to TRBJ2-2, with 11 bases that match TRBD2. The CDR3 is made up of 17 amino acids. CDR1 and CDR2 (germline): SQVTM, ANQGSEA. Unmatched junction bases numbered 10, after V lost 6 bases and J lost 1 base. CDR3 DNA: TGCAGCGTCTTACTAACTAGCGGGGGACTGAACACCGGGGAGCTGTTTTTT. This translates into CSVLLTSGGLNTGELFF.

In this sample, this clonotype turned up a few times. This rearrangement joins TRBV20-1 to TRBJ2-1; 11 nucleotides align to TRBD1. Losses at the gene ends were 5 bases for V and 6 bases for J; bases not matched to a gene: 9. The length of the CDR3 is 15 residues. In germline, CDR1 is DFQATT, CDR2 SNEGSKA (reference sequence). CDR3 sequence (DNA): TGCAGTGCTCACTACGGACAGGGGGCCGGCAATGAGCAGTTCTTC. Encoded protein: CSAHYGQGAGNEQFF.

The rearrangement links TRBV28 to TRBJ2-7; D unclear. Looked up from germline, CDR1 is MDHEN and CDR2 is SYDVKM. Trimming took 5 bases from V and 2 from J, leaving 16 bases between them. The CDR3 sequence is 15 residues long. In DNA form, the CDR3 reads TGTGCCAGCAGTCGGACGGACCTGTATCCCTACGAGCAGTACTTC. Its protein product is CASSRTDLYPYEQYF. The variable domain in full, with the rest retrieved from reference TRBV28 and TRBJ2-7, is DVKVTQSSRYLVKRTGEKVFLECVQDMDHENMFWYRQDPGLGLRLIYFSYDVKMKEKGDIPEGYSVSREKKERFSLILESASTNQTSMYLCASSRTDLYPYEQYFGPGTRLTVT.

This sequence joins TRBV4-1 and TRBJ2-7, with D tentatively TRBD2 (5 bases). The germline CDR1 and CDR2 sequences are MGHRA and YSYEKL. V dropped 1 base and J dropped 10 bases, with 17 bases sitting between them. This CDR3 has 14 amino acids. Here the CDR3 DNA reads TGCGCCAGCAGCCAAGTGGAATGGCTGGAGGCCCAGTACTTC. This translates into CASSQVEWLEAQYF.

The chain recombines TRBV6-2 or TRBV6-3 with TRBJ2-1, with 10 positions matching TRBD2. This CDR3 spans 15 amino acids. Trimming cost V 7 bases and J 2 bases; bases outside gene matches: 5. CDR1 is MNHEY, CDR2 SVGEGT, per germline. The CDR3 DNA is TGTGCCAGCACCTCCGGGACTAGCGCCTACAATGAGCAGTTCTTC. Amino acid sequence: CASTSGTSAYNEQFF.

This clonotype was seen ten or more times. The chain links TRBV28 to TRBJ2-5, with 9 bases aligning to TRBD1. Germline V gene data show CDR1 as MDHEN and CDR2 as SYDVKM. The CDR3 runs to 14 residues. The V segment lost 6 bases and the J segment 5 bases; nucleotides outside the gene matches: 7. The CDR3 loop reads CASSLQGAAETQYF. CDR3 nucleotides: TGTGCCAGCAGCCTACAGGGGGCTGCTGAGACCCAGTACTTC.

This rearrangement joins TRBV6-6 to TRBJ2-1, with a tentative D call TRBD1 (5 bases). Germline V gene sequence: CDR1 MNHNY, CDR2 SVGAGI (reference sequence). The CDR3 sequence is 14 residues long. V was clipped by 0 bases and J by 9 bases, with 12 bases between them. Here the CDR3 reads CASSYSTQGSEQFF. The CDR3 DNA sequence: TGTGCCAGCAGTTACTCGACCCAGGGTAGTGAGCAGTTCTTC.

The sample holds a few counts of this clonotype. The chain uses TRBV20-1 and TRBJ2-1; D not certain. This CDR3 spans 13 amino acids. V was shortened by 5 bases and J by 4 bases, with 12 bases between the two germline ends. Germline V gene lookup returns CDR1 DFQATT and CDR2 SNEGSKA (reference sequence). CDR3 loop: CSALRWDYNEQFF. The CDR3 DNA is TGCAGTGCTCTCAGGTGGGATTACAATGAGCAGTTCTTC.

The chain has TRBV20-1 and TRBJ2-5; TRBD1 aligns across 8 bases. The CDR3 runs 13 residues. V shed 3 bases, J shed 1 base, and the junction held 1 base outside the gene matches. Germline values: CDR1 DFQATT, CDR2 SNEGSKA (reference sequence). The chain's CDR3 is CSARGTGQETQYF. CDR3 sequence (DNA): TGCAGTGCTAGGGGGACAGGCCAAGAGACCCAGTACTTC.